This record looks at one T cell receptor beta chain sequence and its context. As yet, its antigen is unknown. The source of the sample is a study of PD-1 blockade in classical Hodgkin lymphoma. About the study: Intravenous infusions of nivolumab 3 mg/kg reached patients every 2 weeks.

In every patient, relapse followed autologous stem cell transplantation, while exposure to brentuximab vedotin differed. The CDR3 is made up of 12 amino acids. V trimming: 5 bases; J trimming: 7 bases; junction bases outside the gene matches: 2. Germline-derived CDR1 and CDR2 are MNHEY and SMNVEV (reference sequence). Study-wide results and limits: Complete responders' baseline diversity resembled that of newly diagnosed patients.

Measured with immunoSEQ multiplex PCR; TCRdb has only the in-frame clones, and not every one. This table has about 90,000 clones, nearly 95% appearing once. The TCR originated in a human donor with classical Hodgkin lymphoma. The sequences come from peripheral blood mononuclear cells (PBMCs), collected before the second cycle of nivolumab. This chain joins TRBV27 and TRBJ1-5; TRBD1 aligns across 7 bases. The CDR3 bases are TGTGCCAGCAGTCCAGGGGGGCAGCCCCAGCATTTT. Amino acid sequence: CASSPGGQPQHF.